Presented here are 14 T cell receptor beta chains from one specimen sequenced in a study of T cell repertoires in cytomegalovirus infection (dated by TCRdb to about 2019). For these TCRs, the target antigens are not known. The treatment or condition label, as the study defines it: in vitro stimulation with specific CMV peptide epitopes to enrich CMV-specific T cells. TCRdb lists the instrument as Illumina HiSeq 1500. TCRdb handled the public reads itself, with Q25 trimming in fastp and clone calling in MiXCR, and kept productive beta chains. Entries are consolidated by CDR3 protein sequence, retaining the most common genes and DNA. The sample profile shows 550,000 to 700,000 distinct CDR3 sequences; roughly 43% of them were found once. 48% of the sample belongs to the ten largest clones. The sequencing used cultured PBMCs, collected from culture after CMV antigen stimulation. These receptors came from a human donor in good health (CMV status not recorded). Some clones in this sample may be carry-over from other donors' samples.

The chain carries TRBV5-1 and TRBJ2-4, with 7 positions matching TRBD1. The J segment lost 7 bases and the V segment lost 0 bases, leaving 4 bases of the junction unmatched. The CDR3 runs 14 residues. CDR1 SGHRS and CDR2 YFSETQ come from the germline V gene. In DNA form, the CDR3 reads TGCGCCAGCAGCTTGGACAGGGGCCTTAACATTCAGTACTTC. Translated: CASSLDRGLNIQYF.

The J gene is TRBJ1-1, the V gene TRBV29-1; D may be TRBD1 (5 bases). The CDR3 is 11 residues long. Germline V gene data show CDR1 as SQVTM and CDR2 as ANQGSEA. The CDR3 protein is CSDRLNTEAFF. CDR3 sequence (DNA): TGCAGTGACAGATTGAACACTGAAGCTTTCTTT.

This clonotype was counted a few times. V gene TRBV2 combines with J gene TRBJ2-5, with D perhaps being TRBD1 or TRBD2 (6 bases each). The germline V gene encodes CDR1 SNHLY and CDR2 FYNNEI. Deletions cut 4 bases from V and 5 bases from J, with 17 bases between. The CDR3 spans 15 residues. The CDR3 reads CASSVHEGGAETQYF. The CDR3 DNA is TGTGCCAGCAGTGTGCATGAGGGGGGCGCGGAGACCCAGTACTTC. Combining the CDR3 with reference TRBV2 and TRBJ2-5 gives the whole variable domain EPEVTQTPSHQVTQMGQEVILRCVPISNHLYFYWYRQILGQKVEFLVSFYNNEISEKSEIFDDQFSVERPDGSNFTLKIRSTKLEDSAMYFCASSVHEGGAETQYFGPGTRLLVL.

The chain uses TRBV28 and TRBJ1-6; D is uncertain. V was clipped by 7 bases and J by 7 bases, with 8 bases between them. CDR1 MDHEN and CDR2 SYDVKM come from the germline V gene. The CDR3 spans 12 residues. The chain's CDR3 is CASKAGNSPLHF. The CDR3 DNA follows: TGTGCCAGCAAAGCGGGAAATTCACCCCTCCACTTT.

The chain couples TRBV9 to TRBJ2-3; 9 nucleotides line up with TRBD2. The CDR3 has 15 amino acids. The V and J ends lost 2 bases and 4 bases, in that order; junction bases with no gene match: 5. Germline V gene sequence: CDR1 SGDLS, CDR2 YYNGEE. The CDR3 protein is CASSVWRGGADTQYF. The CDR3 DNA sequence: TGTGCCAGCAGCGTTTGGCGGGGGGGGGCAGATACGCAGTATTTT. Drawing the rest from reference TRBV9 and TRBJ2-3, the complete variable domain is DSGVTQTPKHLITATGQRVTLRCSPRSGDLSVYWYQQSLDQGLQFLIQYYNGEERAKGNILERFSAQQFPDLHSELNLSSLELGDSALYFCASSVWRGGADTQYFGPGTRLTVL.

The DNA for the CDR3 is TGTGCCAGCAGTTACTCGAGGCAGCAGGCGAGGACCCTCCACTTT. Translating it yields CASSYSRQQARTLHF. The chain joins TRBV6-5 to TRBJ1-6; D ambiguous. This CDR3 has 15 amino acids. From germline, CDR1 is MNHEY and CDR2 SVGAGI. V lost 0 bases and J 14 bases, leaving 17 bases between the germline ends.

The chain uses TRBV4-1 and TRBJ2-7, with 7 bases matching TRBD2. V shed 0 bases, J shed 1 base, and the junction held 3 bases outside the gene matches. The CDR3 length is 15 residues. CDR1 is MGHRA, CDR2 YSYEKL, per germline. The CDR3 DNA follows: TGCGCCAGCAGCCAAGAATTCGGGAGGTCCTACGAGCAGTACTTC. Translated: CASSQEFGRSYEQYF.

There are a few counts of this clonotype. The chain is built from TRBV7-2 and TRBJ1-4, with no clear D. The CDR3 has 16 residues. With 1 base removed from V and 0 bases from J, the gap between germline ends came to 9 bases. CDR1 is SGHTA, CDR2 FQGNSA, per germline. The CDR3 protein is CASSLVGLSTNEKLFF. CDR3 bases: TGTGCCAGCAGCTTAGTTGGACTCTCAACTAATGAAAAACTGTTTTTT.

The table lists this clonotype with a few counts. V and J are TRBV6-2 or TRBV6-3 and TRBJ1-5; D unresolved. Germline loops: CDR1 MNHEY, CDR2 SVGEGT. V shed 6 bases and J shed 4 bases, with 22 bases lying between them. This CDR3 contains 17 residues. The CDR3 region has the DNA TGTGCCAGCAGCTATACGGACGGTCGGGTGAGAAATCAGCCCCAGCATTTT. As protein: CASSYTDGRVRNQPQHF.

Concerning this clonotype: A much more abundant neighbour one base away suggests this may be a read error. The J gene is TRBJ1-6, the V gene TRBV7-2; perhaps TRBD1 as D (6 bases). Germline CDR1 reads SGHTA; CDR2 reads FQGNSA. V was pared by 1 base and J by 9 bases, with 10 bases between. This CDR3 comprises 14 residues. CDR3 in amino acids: CASSLEQGFSPLHF. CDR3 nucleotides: TGTGCCAGCAGCTTAGAACAGGGTTTTTCACCCCTCCACTTT.

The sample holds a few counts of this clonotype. The CDR3 nucleotides are TGTGCCAGCAGCGCGGACAGGGTGGTCCAGCCCCAGCATTTT. Translated: CASSADRVVQPQHF. The chain is built from TRBV7-2 and TRBJ1-5; TRBD1 matches at 8 bases. Germline-derived CDR1 and CDR2 are SGHTA and FQGNSA. This CDR3 region has 14 residues. V shed 5 bases and J 7 bases; nucleotides not matched to a gene: 7.

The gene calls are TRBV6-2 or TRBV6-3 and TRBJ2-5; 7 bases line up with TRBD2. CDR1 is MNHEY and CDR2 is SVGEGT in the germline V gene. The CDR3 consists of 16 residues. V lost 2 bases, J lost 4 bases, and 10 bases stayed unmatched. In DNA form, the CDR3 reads TGTGCCAGCAGTTACCGGACTAGGGAGGTCGGAGAGACCCAGTACTTC. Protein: CASSYRTREVGETQYF.

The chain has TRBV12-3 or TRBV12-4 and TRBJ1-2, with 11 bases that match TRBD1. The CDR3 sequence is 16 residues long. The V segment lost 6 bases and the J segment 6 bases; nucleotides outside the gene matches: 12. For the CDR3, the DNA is TGTGCCAGCAGCCGGACAGGGGGCGAATTGCAGGATGGCTACACCTTC. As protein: CASSRTGGELQDGYTF.

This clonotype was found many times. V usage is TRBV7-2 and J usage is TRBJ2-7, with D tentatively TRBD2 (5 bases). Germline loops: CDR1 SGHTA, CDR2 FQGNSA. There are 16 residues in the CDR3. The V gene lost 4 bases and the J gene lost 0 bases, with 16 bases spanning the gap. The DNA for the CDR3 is TGTGCCAGCAGCTCGTTTCCCAGAGGGAGCTCCTACGAGCAGTACTTC. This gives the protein CASSSFPRGSSYEQYF.